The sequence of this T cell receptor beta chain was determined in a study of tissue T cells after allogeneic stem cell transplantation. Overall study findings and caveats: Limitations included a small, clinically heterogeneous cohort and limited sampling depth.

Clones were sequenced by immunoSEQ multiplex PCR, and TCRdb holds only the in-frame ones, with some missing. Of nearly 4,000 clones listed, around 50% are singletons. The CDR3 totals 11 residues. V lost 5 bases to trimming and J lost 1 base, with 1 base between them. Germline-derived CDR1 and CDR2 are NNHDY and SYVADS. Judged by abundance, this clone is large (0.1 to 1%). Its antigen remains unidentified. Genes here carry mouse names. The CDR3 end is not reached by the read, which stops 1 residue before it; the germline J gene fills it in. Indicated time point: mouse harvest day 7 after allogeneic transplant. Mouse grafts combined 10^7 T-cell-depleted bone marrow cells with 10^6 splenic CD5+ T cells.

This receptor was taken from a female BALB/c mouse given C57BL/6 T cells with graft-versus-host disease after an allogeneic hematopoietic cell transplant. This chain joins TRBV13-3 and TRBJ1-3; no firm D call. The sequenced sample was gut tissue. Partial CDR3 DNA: TGTGCCAGCAGATCTGGAAATACGCTCTAT. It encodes CASRSGNTLY. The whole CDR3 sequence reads CASRSGNTLYF.